This T cell receptor beta chain was captured in a study of blood T cell repertoires in COVID-19. As processed by the authors: Reference gene primer amplification yielded estimated nucleated cell counts. The data were produced by immunoSEQ multiplex PCR, yet TCRdb's version contains in-frame clones alone and is incomplete. V, J and clone size were drawn from that table, and D and trimming were deduced from the DNA. Of about 250,000 clones listed, 88% are singletons. Germline lookup yields CDR1 MNHEY and CDR2 SVGEGT. This CDR3 comprises 14 residues. V dropped 0 bases and J dropped 3; count of bases not matched to a gene: 2.

This chain links TRBV6-2 or TRBV6-3 with TRBJ2-7; 7 nucleotides align to TRBD1. The sample taken for sequencing was peripheral blood. The source is an elderly man with acute or convalescent COVID-19. CDR3 loop: CASSYSGTDYEQYF. The CDR3 DNA follows: TGTGCCAGCAGTTACTCCGGGACAGACTACGAGCAGTACTTC.